These T cell receptor beta chains were read from a single sample in a study of blood T cell repertoires in COVID-19. Repertoires were generated with immunoSEQ multiplex PCR, while TCRdb's copy carries only in-frame clones and drops some. The sample has roughly 99,000 clones, approximately 88% seen once. The sample comprised peripheral blood. The origin of the receptors is a man in his forties or fifties with active or convalescent COVID-19. Each CDR3 is given with its conserved first and last residue. The order of the fields is J gene, clone size, D gene, V gene, CDR3 protein, CDR3 DNA. D genes are given only for firm matches. The size entry is marked missing in some rows and otherwise reads once, few, many or a size class.

TRBJ2-1,.,.,TRBV6-2/TRBV6-3,CASSYAGLNEQFF,TGTGCCAGCAGTTACGCGGGGTTAAATGAGCAGTTCTTC
TRBJ1-1,.,.,TRBV21-1,CASKEGRGGAFF,TGTGCCAGCAAGGAGGGGCGAGGTGGGGCTTTCTTT
TRBJ2-1,once,TRBD2,TRBV28,CASSYEAGEDAYNEQFF,TGTGCCAGCAGTTATGAGGCGGGAGAGGATGCCTACAATGAGCAGTTCTTC
TRBJ2-1,.,TRBD2,TRBV7-9,CASSLVSSGRGSYNEQFF,TGTGCCAGCAGCTTAGTATCTAGCGGGAGGGGCTCCTACAATGAGCAGTTCTTC
TRBJ2-2,.,.,TRBV29-1,CSVEQGIGELFF,TGCAGCGTTGAACAGGGAATCGGGGAGCTGTTTTTT
TRBJ2-7,.,TRBD1,TRBV30,CASGQGGYEQYF,TGTGCCTCGGGACAGGGAGGTTACGAGCAGTACTTC
TRBJ1-2,.,TRBD1,TRBV28,CASSYRGGYTF,TGTGCCAGCAGCTACAGGGGCGGCTACACCTTC
TRBJ2-3,.,TRBD2,TRBV9,CASSVGEGNTDTQYF,TGTGCCAGCAGCGTAGGGGAGGGGAACACAGATACGCAGTATTTT
TRBJ2-2,few,.,TRBV9,CASSVYERPSNTGELFF,TGTGCCAGCAGCGTATACGAGAGGCCCTCCAACACCGGGGAGCTGTTTTTT
TRBJ2-3,.,TRBD2,TRBV5-1,CASRLRGATDTQYF,TGCGCCAGCCGCCTGCGGGGGGCAACAGATACGCAGTATTTT
TRBJ2-7,.,TRBD2,TRBV30,CAPGSGSAEQYF,TGTGCCCCGGGGAGCGGGAGTGCCGAGCAGTACTTC
TRBJ2-7,.,TRBD1,TRBV14,CASSQLGVPRGEQYF,TGTGCCAGCAGCCAACTAGGGGTCCCCAGGGGGGAGCAGTACTTC
TRBJ1-5,.,TRBD1,TRBV2,CASSTGGYQPQHF,TGTGCCAGCTCTACAGGGGGCTATCAGCCCCAGCATTTT
TRBJ2-7,.,TRBD2,TRBV7-8,CASSLTYGLAGGEQYF,TGTGCCAGCAGCTTGACCTATGGACTAGCGGGAGGAGAGCAGTACTTC
TRBJ1-6,.,TRBD1,TRBV7-2,CASKTRGWTGLEALHF,TGTGCCAGCAAAACGAGAGGTTGGACAGGGTTGGAGGCCCTCCACTTT
TRBJ2-1,.,TRBD1,TRBV24-1,CATQGQVPYNEQFF,TGTGCCACCCAGGGACAGGTTCCCTACAATGAGCAGTTCTTC